The 20 T cell receptor beta chains reported below all come from one sample, sequenced in a study of metastatic and nonmetastatic thyroid tumors. Thyroid surgery had not been preceded by any treatment in any patient. TCRdb reprocessed the PCR reads using MiXCR. This table holds tens of thousands of clones, approximately 31% found once. The sample was blood. The receptors shown here come from a female donor with papillary thyroid cancer or a benign thyroid nodule (not recorded which). Some clones in this sample may be carry-over from other donors' samples.

The chain combines TRBV5-1 with TRBJ2-3; D is ambiguous. With 0 bases removed from V and 5 bases from J, the gap between germline ends came to 19 bases. CDR1 SGHRS and CDR2 YFSETQ come from the germline V gene. CDR3 length equals 17 residues. The CDR3 nucleotides are TGCGCCAGCAGCTTGGAGGGCCTTGTGGGATCGGGAGATACGCAGTATTTT. Its protein is CASSLEGLVGSGDTQYF.

This clone is medium-sized within its sample. This CDR3 reads CASSPGQGGSPLHF. The CDR3 DNA reads TGTGCCAGCTCACCCGGGCAGGGGGGTTCACCCCTCCACTTT. The chain employs TRBV18 and TRBJ1-6; 7 bases align to TRBD1. The CDR3 is made up of 14 amino acids. V dropped 3 bases and J dropped 9; count of bases not matched to a gene: 5. From germline, CDR1 is KGHSH and CDR2 LQKENI.

This rearrangement joins TRBV20-1 to TRBJ2-7; 8 nucleotides line up with TRBD1. V was clipped by 4 bases and J by 1 base; unmatched bases: 9. The CDR3 length is 15 residues. Germline loops: CDR1 DFQATT, CDR2 SNEGSKA (reference sequence). DNA of the CDR3: TGCAGTGCTACCCGTGGGCAGGGGGCATCCTACGAGCAGTACTTC. Amino acid sequence: CSATRGQGASYEQYF.

Ten or more counts support this clone. This chain joins TRBV29-1 and TRBJ2-5, with 13 positions matching TRBD2. Germline V gene data show CDR1 as SQVTM and CDR2 as ANQGSEA. Germline trimming cut 7 bases from V and 0 bases from J; bases unmatched to any gene: 2. The CDR3 runs 14 residues. The CDR3, as DNA: TGCAGCGCGGGACTAGCGGGAAACCAAGAGACCCAGTACTTC. Protein: CSAGLAGNQETQYF.

This clone showed up many times. The chain links TRBV7-8 to TRBJ1-1; D is uncertain. The CDR3 has 16 residues. In germline, CDR1 is SGHVS, CDR2 FQNEAQ. V was pared by 4 bases and J by 4 bases, with 19 bases between. CDR3 protein: CASSSYVREVGTEAFF. In DNA, the CDR3 is TGTGCCAGCAGCTCGTACGTGAGGGAGGTCGGCACTGAAGCTTTCTTT.

This clone occurred many times. The rearrangement uses TRBV5-1 and TRBJ2-5, with 12 bases identical to TRBD2. The J segment lost 0 bases and the V segment lost 0 bases, leaving 0 bases of the junction unmatched. Looked up from germline, CDR1 is SGHRS and CDR2 is YFSETQ. This CDR3 contains 16 residues. The CDR3 DNA follows: TGCGCCAGCAGCTTGGGGACTAGCGGGAACCAAGAGACCCAGTACTTC. The encoded protein is CASSLGTSGNQETQYF.

The V call is TRBV6-5, the J call TRBJ2-2; possibly TRBD2 for D (5 bases). Germline V lookup: CDR1 MNHEY, CDR2 SVGAGI. V dropped 3 bases and J dropped 11 bases, with 10 bases sitting between them. The length of the CDR3 is 12 residues. The DNA for the CDR3 is TGTGCCAGCAGTTATTACCCGGGAGAGCTGTTTTTT. Its protein is CASSYYPGELFF.

This clone has a count of ten or more. The rearrangement joins TRBV30 to TRBJ2-5; 7 bases fit TRBD2. CDR1 is GTSNPN and CDR2 is SVGIG in the germline V gene (reference sequence). The V segment lost 5 bases and the J segment 9 bases; nucleotides outside the gene matches: 12. This CDR3 region has 13 residues. This CDR3 is CAWGGVYRGAQYF. CDR3 in DNA: TGTGCCTGGGGGGGTGTCTACCGGGGGGCCCAGTACTTC.

The chain recombines TRBV20-1 with TRBJ2-1; the D gene is possibly TRBD2 (6 bases). V lost 6 bases and J 9 bases, leaving 24 bases between the germline ends. Germline values: CDR1 DFQATT, CDR2 SNEGSKA (reference sequence). This CDR3 comprises 15 residues. The DNA for the CDR3 is TGCAGTGCCTCGTCCGTGGAGGGCCAAATGGCTGAGCAGTTCTTC. Residues: CSASSVEGQMAEQFF.

This clone was detected many times. The chain recombines TRBV5-1 with TRBJ2-1, with 8 nucleotides matching TRBD2. The CDR3 has 15 residues. Germline V gene sequence: CDR1 SGHRS, CDR2 YFSETQ. The ends lost 4 bases at V and 8 bases at J; junction bases unmatched: 11. CDR3 coding DNA: TGCGCCAGCAGCGAGTTAAGCGGGAGTATGGATGAGCAGTTCTTC. Translation: CASSELSGSMDEQFF.

The rearrangement joins TRBV11-1 to TRBJ1-2; 8 positions agree with TRBD1. Germline V gene lookup returns CDR1 SGHAT and CDR2 FQDESV (reference sequence). CDR3 length equals 16 residues. Trimming took 6 bases from V and 3 from J; bases not matched to a gene: 12. CDR3 amino acids: CASRSNRTGSDYGYTF. The CDR3 bases are TGTGCCAGCAGATCAAACCGGACAGGGAGTGACTATGGCTACACCTTC. Drawing the rest from reference TRBV11-1 and TRBJ1-2, the complete variable domain is EAEVAQSPRYKITEKSQAVAFWCDPISGHATLYWYRQILGQGPELLVQFQDESVVDDSQLPKDRFSAERLKGVDSTLKIQPAELGDSAMYLCASRSNRTGSDYGYTFGSGTRLTVV.

This clone appeared a few times. One junction end does not reproduce the germline sequence, and a read error may be involved. The genes are TRBV6-4 and TRBJ2-7, with 10 bases matching TRBD2. This CDR3 has 15 amino acids. From germline, CDR1 is MRHNA and CDR2 SNTAGT. The CDR3 DNA is TGCGCCAGCAGAAAACAGCGGGAGGGCCTCTACGAGCAGTATTTC. It yields the protein CASRKQREGLYEQYF.

The chain carries TRBV6-1 and TRBJ1-1; D uncertain. The CDR3 totals 13 residues. Germline CDR1 reads MNHNS; CDR2 reads SASEGT. The V gene lost 4 bases and the J gene lost 10 bases, with 16 bases spanning the gap. Here the CDR3 reads CASSAGVDAGAFF. The CDR3 DNA reads as TGTGCCAGCAGTGCTGGAGTTGATGCAGGAGCTTTCTTT.

This clone was detected a few times. The chain uses TRBV20-1 and TRBJ2-7; D may be TRBD1 or TRBD2 (5 bases each). This CDR3 spans 14 amino acids. Trimming removed 5 bases at V and 2 bases at J, with 16 bases between. Germline CDR1 DFQATT, CDR2 SNEGSKA (reference sequence). CDR3 in DNA: TGCAGTGCTCCATCGGGACGCCTCGCCTACGAGCAGTACTTC. Protein: CSAPSGRLAYEQYF.

This clone was counted many times. This rearrangement joins TRBV28 to TRBJ2-5, with 7 bases matching TRBD2. The ends lost 3 bases at V and 4 bases at J; junction bases unmatched: 14. CDR1 and CDR2 (germline): MDHEN, SYDVKM. The CDR3 is made up of 17 amino acids. The CDR3 loop reads CASSFPRGRAASETQYF. The CDR3 region has the DNA TGTGCCAGCAGTTTTCCCCGGGGGAGGGCTGCATCAGAGACCCAGTACTTC.

The rearrangement uses TRBV30 and TRBJ2-7; D may be TRBD2 (6 bases). CDR3 length: 15 amino acids. With 0 bases removed from V and 6 bases from J, the gap between germline ends came to 18 bases. Looked up from germline, CDR1 is GTSNPN and CDR2 is SVGIG (reference sequence). CDR3 DNA sequence: TGTGCCTGGAGTGTAGGGAGTCTAGCGTCAGGCGAGCAGTACTTC. Its protein is CAWSVGSLASGEQYF.

The chain links TRBV5-1 to TRBJ2-1, with 7 bases aligning to TRBD2. With V trimmed by 5 bases and J by 4 bases, 6 bases remained unmatched. CDR3 length equals 14 residues. Germline V gene lookup returns CDR1 SGHRS and CDR2 YFSETQ. Written as DNA, the CDR3 is TGCGCCAGCAGGGCGGGAGAGAGTTACAATGAGCAGTTCTTC. Translation gives CASRAGESYNEQFF.

Concerning this clone: Given a much more abundant clone one base away, this may be a read error. The chain carries TRBV19 and TRBJ2-3, with D perhaps matching TRBD1 or TRBD2 (5 bases each). Per the germline V gene, CDR1 is LNHDA and CDR2 is SQIVND (reference sequence). CDR3 length: 14 residues. The V and J ends lost 4 bases and 8 bases respectively, with 16 bases between them. The CDR3: CASSTGRLRGTQYF. CDR3 coding DNA: TGTGCCAGTAGTACGGGGCGTTTGAGAGGTACGCAGTATTTT.

This clone came up many times. The V call is TRBV6-1, the J call TRBJ1-2; D call uncertain. V lost 2 bases to trimming and J lost 4 bases, with 11 bases between them. This CDR3 spans 14 amino acids. Looked up from germline, CDR1 is MNHNS and CDR2 is SASEGT. CDR3 nucleotides: TGTGCCAGCAGTGAAACCGTAGGTTCCTATGGCTACACCTTC. It specifies CASSETVGSYGYTF.

This clone was observed at least ten times. In DNA, the CDR3 is TGTGCCAGCAGTGCGACTAGCGGGAGGGCCGATCAGACCCAGTACTTC. Translating gives CASSATSGRADQTQYF. The chain has TRBV6-1 and TRBJ2-5; 14 bases line up with TRBD2. CDR3 length: 16 amino acids. After removal of 4 bases from V and 6 bases from J, the junction contained 7 bases not matched to a gene. The germline V gene has CDR1 MNHNS and CDR2 SASEGT.